The 26 T cell receptor beta chains below all came from one sample that was sequenced in a study of metastatic and nonmetastatic thyroid tumors. TCRdb reanalyzed the PCR reads via MiXCR. The sample lists 53,000 or so clones; 20% were seen once. Each patient went into thyroid surgery without having received any treatment. The sample consisted of blood. The receptor set was obtained from a female donor with papillary thyroid cancer or a benign thyroid nodule (not recorded which). Some clones in this sample may be carry-over from other donors' samples.

This clone was detected many times. The same CDR3 also results from other DNA sequences found in this sample. This chain connects TRBV18 to TRBJ2-3; D remains unclear. Looked up from germline, CDR1 is KGHSH and CDR2 is LQKENI. The CDR3 spans 13 residues. The ends were cut back, 0 bases at V and 3 bases at J, with 4 bases in the middle. CDR3 DNA sequence: TGTGCCAGCTCACCACCGGGAACAGATACGCAGTATTTT. Residues: CASSPPGTDTQYF.

In its sample, this clone was seen many times. The chain is built from TRBV6-1 and TRBJ1-5; TRBD1 matches at 9 bases. The ends lost 6 bases at V and 3 bases at J; junction bases unmatched: 9. This CDR3 has 16 residues. Germline V gene lookup returns CDR1 MNHNS and CDR2 SASEGT. CDR3 sequence reads: CASSPGQGYFNQPQHF. The CDR3 DNA reads as TGTGCCAGCAGCCCCGGACAGGGGTATTTCAATCAGCCCCAGCATTTT.

This clone was seen many times. This chain connects TRBV7-6 to TRBJ1-3; D uncertain. This CDR3 region has 14 residues. The germline gives CDR1 SGHVS, CDR2 FNYEAQ. Trimming cost V 0 bases and J 2 bases, with 5 bases left between them. This chain's CDR3 is CASSLAYPGNTIYF. The CDR3 coding sequence is TGTGCCAGCAGCTTAGCCTACCCTGGAAACACCATATATTTT.

About this clone itself: This may arise from a read error, as a much more abundant clone is one base away. This CDR3 is missing its conserved last phenylalanine or tryptophan, likely due to a read error. CDR3 amino acids: CASSRTGDTEAFL. In DNA, the CDR3 is TGTGCCAGCAGCCGTACAGGGGACACTGAAGCTTTCTTA. The chain couples TRBV7-9 to TRBJ1-1; 7 bases align to TRBD1. This CDR3 is 13 amino acids long. The trim removed 5 bases at V and 3 bases at J, leaving 3 bases unmatched. Per germline, CDR1 SEHNR and CDR2 FQNEAQ (reference sequence).

This clone was observed many times. The gene calls are TRBV6-1 and TRBJ2-1; 11 bases agree with TRBD2. This CDR3 region has 16 residues. Germline V gene lookup returns CDR1 MNHNS and CDR2 SASEGT. V lost 6 bases, J lost 3 bases, and 7 bases stayed unmatched. The DNA for the CDR3 is TGTGCCAGCAGCGACACGGGGACTAGCGGCTACAATGAGCAGTTCTTC. Translation gives CASSDTGTSGYNEQFF.

This clone was detected many times. The chain is built from TRBV6-5 and TRBJ1-5; TRBD1 agrees at 7 bases. V trimming: 0 bases; J trimming: 9 bases; junction bases outside the gene matches: 2. This CDR3 spans 13 amino acids. CDR1 MNHEY and CDR2 SVGAGI come from the germline V gene. The CDR3 loop is CASSYSNRGPQHF. The CDR3 DNA sequence: TGTGCCAGCAGTTACTCAAACAGGGGGCCCCAGCATTTT.

This clone was observed at least ten times. The gene calls are TRBV5-1 and TRBJ2-7, with D maybe TRBD1 (6 bases). The CDR3 is made up of 14 amino acids. Trimming took 0 bases from V and 2 from J, leaving 9 bases between them. CDR1 and CDR2 (germline): SGHRS, YFSETQ. The CDR3 is CASSLVAGAYEQYF. The CDR3 DNA is TGCGCCAGCAGCTTGGTAGCAGGGGCCTACGAGCAGTACTTC.

In this sample, this clone turned up many times. The rearrangement joins TRBV24-1 to TRBJ2-2; TRBD2 matches at 8 bases. This CDR3 has 16 residues. Trimming took 3 bases from V and 6 from J; bases not matched to a gene: 8. Germline V gene sequence: CDR1 KGHDR, CDR2 SFDVKD. The DNA for the CDR3 is TGTGCCACCAGTGATCCGGGACTAGGAGGGTCCGGGGAGCTGTTTTTT. Translating gives CATSDPGLGGSGELFF.

This clone was observed a few times. This could be a read error, since a much larger clone is one nucleotide away. V gene TRBV2 combines with J gene TRBJ1-4; TRBD1 matches 8 bases. The J segment lost 8 bases and the V segment lost 7 bases, leaving 9 bases of the junction unmatched. The germline CDR1 and CDR2 sequences are SNHLY and FYNNEI. There are 14 residues in the CDR3. The CDR3 sequence: CASIPRGRGEKLFF. In nucleotides, the CDR3 is TGTGCCAGCATCCCCAGGGGGCGCGGAGAAAAACTGTTTTTT.

This clone was counted at least ten times. The chain recombines TRBV7-3 with TRBJ2-3; D is uncertain. This CDR3 is built from 12 residues. Trimming cost V 6 bases and J 1 base, with 5 bases left between them. Germline CDR1 and CDR2: SGHTA and FQGTGA. The CDR3 loop is CASRGGTDTQYF. CDR3 bases: TGTGCCAGCAGAGGAGGCACAGATACGCAGTATTTT.

This sequence joins TRBV9 and TRBJ1-5; D ambiguous. Germline V gene sequence: CDR1 SGDLS, CDR2 YYNGEE. Trimming stripped 2 bases from V and 4 bases from J, with 13 bases between. There are 15 residues in the CDR3. CDR3 sequence reads: CASSVYGALNQPQHF. In DNA, the CDR3 is TGTGCCAGCAGCGTTTATGGAGCGCTAAATCAGCCCCAGCATTTT. Complete variable domain (other parts from reference TRBV9 and TRBJ1-5): DSGVTQTPKHLITATGQRVTLRCSPRSGDLSVYWYQQSLDQGLQFLIQYYNGEERAKGNILERFSAQQFPDLHSELNLSSLELGDSALYFCASSVYGALNQPQHFGDGTRLSIL.

Turning to this clone: At one of its ends the junction is not consistent with the germline gene, which may arise from a read error. V is TRBV6-1 and J is TRBJ2-1; 10 positions match TRBD2. The CDR3 has 16 amino acids. Germline V lookup: CDR1 MNHNS, CDR2 SASEGT. The CDR3 protein is CAISEAGSGRQNEQFF. CDR3 bases: TGTGCCATCAGTGAAGCGGGTAGCGGGAGGCAGAATGAGCAGTTCTTC.

Many counts were recorded for this clone. In nucleotides, the CDR3 is TGTGCCAGCAGCCGGACAGGGGGCTTTATGAACACTGAAGCTTTCTTT. Residues: CASSRTGGFMNTEAFF. The chain carries TRBV3-1 and TRBJ1-1; 11 bases are shared with TRBD1. J was trimmed by 0 bases and V by 4 bases; bases with no gene match: 4. Germline assignment: CDR1 LGHDT and CDR2 YNNKEL (reference sequence). This CDR3 spans 16 amino acids.

In nucleotides, the CDR3 is TGTGCCAGCAGCTCCGGGACTAGCGGGTGTTCCGGTGGGTATGAGCAGTTCTTC. This sequence encodes CASSSGTSGCSGGYEQFF. V usage is TRBV11-3 and J usage is TRBJ2-1; 12 bases align to TRBD2. CDR1 is SGHNT, CDR2 YENEEA, per germline. The V and J ends lost 4 bases and 8 bases, in that order; junction bases with no gene match: 15. CDR3 length: 18 amino acids. Full variable domain (outside the CDR3, taken from reference TRBV11-3 and TRBJ2-1): EAGVVQSPRYKIIEKKQPVAFWCNPISGHNTLYWYLQNLGQGPELLIRYENEEAVDDSQLPKDRFSAERLKGVDSTLKIQPAELGDSAVYLCASSSGTSGCSGGYEQFFGPGTRLTVL.

At least ten counts were recorded for this clone. The V call is TRBV27, the J call TRBJ2-7, with a tentative D call TRBD2 (6 bases). The V gene's germline CDR1 is MNHEY and CDR2 SMNVEV (reference sequence). Trimming took off 2 bases at V and 5 bases at J, with 16 bases between the two ends. The CDR3 has 15 amino acids. The CDR3 spells CASSLARGGVDEQYF. As DNA, the CDR3 is TGTGCCAGCAGTTTAGCTCGCGGAGGGGTTGACGAGCAGTACTTC.

This clone showed up just a few times. V and J are TRBV6-1 and TRBJ1-3; D uncertain. CDR1 is MNHNS, CDR2 SASEGT, per germline. The CDR3 runs to 16 residues. The ends were cut back, 10 bases at V and 0 bases at J, with 19 bases in the middle. The CDR3 bases are TGTGCCATCAGGCGTACAGAGTATAACTCTGGAAACACCATATATTTT. Amino acids: CAIRRTEYNSGNTIYF.

This clone was detected many times. The rearrangement links TRBV18 to TRBJ1-4, with D uncertain. V was clipped by 3 bases and J by 3 bases, with 14 bases between them. CDR3 length equals 16 residues. CDR1 is KGHSH and CDR2 is LQKENI in the germline V gene. The CDR3 DNA sequence: TGTGCCAGCTCACCGTTGGAAGGGCAGCCTAATGAAAAACTGTTTTTT. Protein sequence: CASSPLEGQPNEKLFF.

The table lists this clone with many counts. This chain joins TRBV20-1 and TRBJ1-2; 8 bases line up with TRBD1. V gave up 6 bases and J gave up 5 bases; unmatched junction bases: 8. Germline V gives CDR1 DFQATT, CDR2 SNEGSKA (reference sequence). This CDR3 contains 13 residues. This CDR3 reads CSAPQGARYGYTF. The DNA for the CDR3 is TGCAGTGCCCCTCAGGGGGCTAGATATGGCTACACCTTC.

This clone was seen repeatedly, ten times or more. The V and J genes are TRBV6-1 and TRBJ1-2; D is uncertain. This CDR3 is built from 11 residues. Germline V gene data show CDR1 as MNHNS and CDR2 as SASEGT. The V end lost 5 bases, the J end lost 8 bases, and 9 bases lay between the germline ends. The CDR3 is CASSQARGYTF. In DNA, the CDR3 is TGTGCCAGCAGTCAGGCTCGGGGCTACACCTTC.

This clone was recorded many times. The genes are TRBV9 and TRBJ2-3; 8 nucleotides align to TRBD1. CDR3 length equals 15 residues. With V trimmed by 4 bases and J by 5 bases, 9 bases remained unmatched. In germline, CDR1 is SGDLS, CDR2 YYNGEE. The CDR3 DNA reads TGTGCCAGCAGCACCACCGGACAGGGAGGAGATACGCAGTATTTT. As protein: CASSTTGQGGDTQYF.

This clone showed up many times. This chain links TRBV7-3 with TRBJ2-1; 7 bases fit TRBD1. The J segment lost 5 bases and the V segment lost 1 base, leaving 5 bases of the junction unmatched. CDR3 length: 15 amino acids. Germline values: CDR1 SGHTA, CDR2 FQGTGA. The CDR3 reads CASSLRQGTHNEQFF. The DNA for the CDR3 is TGTGCCAGCAGCTTAAGACAGGGAACCCACAATGAGCAGTTCTTC.

This clone was detected ten times or more. The chain has TRBV6-1 and TRBJ1-4, with 7 bases aligning to TRBD1. CDR1 MNHNS and CDR2 SASEGT come from the germline V gene. The CDR3 has 14 amino acids. J was trimmed by 4 bases and V by 8 bases; bases with no gene match: 7. CDR3: CASRSGQLNEKLFF. The DNA for the CDR3 is TGTGCCAGCCGTTCGGGACAGCTTAATGAAAAACTGTTTTTT.

This clone was seen many times. The rearrangement uses TRBV18 and TRBJ1-1; D uncertain. The CDR3 extends over 12 amino acids. The germline V gene encodes CDR1 KGHSH and CDR2 LQKENI. V was cut by 4 bases and J by 5 bases, with 8 bases left in between. Here the CDR3 DNA reads TGTGCCAGCTCACAGCGATTGACTGAAGCTTTCTTT. This gives the protein CASSQRLTEAFF.

This clone was recorded at least ten times. The chain uses TRBV24-1 and TRBJ2-3; 7 bases line up with TRBD1. The CDR3 runs to 15 residues. V lost 7 bases and J lost 6; bases outside the gene matches: 12. Germline CDR1 KGHDR, CDR2 SFDVKD. The CDR3, as DNA: TGTGCCACCAGCGATCGGGCAGGGGGACGGGATACGCAGTATTTT. Protein product: CATSDRAGGRDTQYF.

To note about this clone: Because the CDR3's place on the DNA is in doubt, the DNA is left out and the CDR3 is given as listed by TCRdb. The rearrangement links TRBV28 to TRBJ2-7; the table's TRBD1 call for D was not verified on the DNA. The germline gives CDR1 MDHEN, CDR2 SYDVKM. The CDR3 adds up to 15 amino acids, both ends counted. CDR3 residues: CASILGRLPLGEQYF.

This clone occurred many times. J is TRBJ1-1 and V is TRBV6-1, with a weak D call TRBD1 (6 bases). V was trimmed by 8 bases and J by 1 base, leaving 17 bases between them. This CDR3 has 15 residues. The germline gives CDR1 MNHNS, CDR2 SASEGT. The CDR3 DNA reads as TGTGCCAGCGGCCCCTTCGGACAGCGGAACACTGAAGCTTTCTTT. This translates into CASGPFGQRNTEAFF.